These 25 T cell receptor beta chains originate from one sample sequenced in a study of cytomegalovirus exposure and HLA in healthy donors. With 60 Vbeta and 13 Jbeta primers, the PCR was carried out. Generated by immunoSEQ multiplex PCR, the TCRdb table keeps only in-frame clones and is missing some. This table holds approximately 110,000 clones, 15% found once. The sample consisted of PBMCs. The receptors were sampled from a woman in her late teens or twenties in good health and CMV-seronegative.

The V gene is TRBV2, the J gene TRBJ2-3, with unresolved D. The V end was cut by 5 bases, the J end by 6 bases, with 9 bases between. The CDR3 totals 12 residues. Germline-derived CDR1 and CDR2 are SNHLY and FYNNEI. CDR3: CASSSTGDTQYF. CDR3 DNA sequence: TGTGCCAGCAGTTCCACCGGGGATACGCAGTATTTT.

The CDR3 bases are TGTGCAAGGGTACCCGCGGGGAGCTCCTACAATGAGCAGTTCTTC. Its translation is CARVPAGSSYNEQFF. The V call is TRBV12-2, the J call TRBJ2-1; the table's D call of TRBD2 was not tested on the DNA. TRBV12-2 is noted as a pseudogene. The CDR3 covers 15 residues.

About this clone: Germline is not matched at one junction end, which may reflect a read error. This sequence joins TRBV29-1 and TRBJ2-6; TRBD1 agrees at 11 bases. CDR3 size: 16 residues. The germline V gene has CDR1 SQVTM and CDR2 ANQGSEA. CDR3 residues: CSVVADRGPGANVPTF. In nucleotides, the CDR3 is TGCAGCGTTGTAGCGGACAGGGGGCCTGGGGCCAACGTCCCGACTTTC.

The sample holds a few counts of this clone. V gene TRBV6-5 combines with J gene TRBJ2-7; 9 bases map to TRBD2. The junction had 1 base not matched to a gene; V was cut back by 6 bases and J by 1 base. The CDR3 length is 13 residues. CDR1 MNHEY and CDR2 SVGAGI come from the germline V gene. CDR3 sequence: CASRRGGSYEQYF. The CDR3 nucleotides are TGTGCCAGCAGGCGGGGGGGATCCTACGAGCAGTACTTC.

This chain links TRBV7-9 with TRBJ2-1, with 14 positions matching TRBD2. The germline gives CDR1 SEHNR, CDR2 FQNEAQ (reference sequence). The CDR3 loop spans 15 amino acids. Trimming at V came to 5 bases and at J to 14 bases, leaving 11 bases not matched to a gene. The CDR3 DNA reads TGTGCCAGCAGCGCCAGACTAGCGGGAGGGGAGGAGGAGTTCTTC. This sequence encodes CASSARLAGGEEEFF.

This clone has only a few counts. J is TRBJ2-1 and V is TRBV9, with 11 bases matching TRBD2. The germline CDR1 and CDR2 sequences are SGDLS and YYNGEE. V lost 5 bases and J lost 5; bases outside the gene matches: 15. This CDR3 region has 18 residues. The CDR3 loop is CASSGVLLAGGLNNEQFF. The CDR3 DNA sequence: TGTGCCAGCAGTGGTGTCCTGCTAGCGGGGGGCCTTAACAATGAGCAGTTCTTC.

This CDR3 reads CASSAGTGHYEQYF. Written as DNA, the CDR3 is TGTGCCAGCAGCGCTGGGACAGGCCACTACGAGCAGTACTTC. The gene calls are TRBV9 and TRBJ2-7, with 8 bases identical to TRBD1. The V and J ends lost 3 bases and 3 bases, in that order; junction bases with no gene match: 5. The CDR3 length is 14 residues. CDR1 is SGDLS, CDR2 YYNGEE, per germline.

With respect to this clone: Germline and junction disagree at one end, which may indicate a read error. V is TRBV7-7 and J is TRBJ2-1, with D possibly TRBD2 on 6 matching bases. This CDR3 is 14 amino acids long. Germline values: CDR1 SSHAT, CDR2 FNYEAQ (reference sequence). CDR3 region: CASSPSGGFNEQFF. The CDR3 nucleotides read TGTGCTAGCAGCCCATCCGGAGGGTTCAATGAGCAGTTCTTC. The entire variable domain, with the rest obtained from reference TRBV7-7 and TRBJ2-1, is as follows: GAGVSQSPRYKVTKRGQDVTLRCDPISSHATLYWYQQALGQGPEFLTYFNYEAQPDKSGLPSDRFSAERPEGSISTLTIQRTEQRDSAMYRCASSPSGGFNEQFFGPGTRLTVL.

This clone was detected a few times. This chain joins TRBV6-5 and TRBJ2-1; the D gene is possibly TRBD2 (6 bases). CDR1 and CDR2 from the germline V gene are MNHEY and SVGAGI. The CDR3 totals 15 residues. Trimming shortened V by 2 bases and J by 2 bases, and 10 bases separated the two germline ends. The CDR3 DNA reads TGTGCCAGCAGTTACGGCGGGGTGACCTACAATGAGCAGTTCTTC. The encoded protein is CASSYGGVTYNEQFF.

This clone has a handful of counts. V and J are TRBV18 and TRBJ1-2; 10 positions match TRBD1. Germline V gene sequence: CDR1 KGHSH, CDR2 LQKENI. CDR3 length: 15 amino acids. J gave up 3 bases and V 3 bases, and 4 bases lay outside the gene matches. CDR3 loop: CASSPSTGGDYGYTF. In DNA form, the CDR3 reads TGTGCCAGCTCACCCTCGACAGGGGGCGACTATGGCTACACCTTC.

This clone was recorded a few times. The chain has TRBV11-2 and TRBJ1-2, with D tentatively TRBD1 (6 bases). The germline V and J ends were trimmed by 4 bases and 1 base, with 19 bases remaining between them. The CDR3 contains 17 residues. The germline V gene has CDR1 SGHAT and CDR2 FQNNGV. The CDR3 coding sequence is TGTGCCAGCAGCTCCCTCGGACAGTCCCAGCGTAACTATGGCTACACCTTC. Translation: CASSSLGQSQRNYGYTF.

This clone was detected only a few times. This chain uses TRBV4-2 with TRBJ1-2; TRBD1 might be the D (5 bases). This CDR3 comprises 20 residues. The germline V gene has CDR1 LGHNA and CDR2 YNFKEQ. The V gene lost 0 bases and the J gene lost 5 bases, with 28 bases spanning the gap. CDR3 sequence reads: CASSQDLQGLGSTLDYGYTF. DNA for the CDR3: TGTGCCAGCAGCCAAGACCTCCAGGGACTCGGGAGTACCTTAGATTATGGCTACACCTTC.

The chain uses TRBV5-1 and TRBJ2-3; 7 bases agree with TRBD1. The CDR3 covers 15 residues. Losses at the gene ends were 0 bases for V and 2 bases for J; bases not matched to a gene: 3. Germline V gives CDR1 SGHRS, CDR2 YFSETQ. CDR3 in DNA: TGCGCCAGCAGCTTGGGGGACAGAGACACAGATACGCAGTATTTT. Its translation: CASSLGDRDTDTQYF. Variable domain in full (rest from reference TRBV5-1 and TRBJ2-3): KAGVTQTPRYLIKTRGQQVTLSCSPISGHRSVSWYQQTPGQGLQFLFEYFSETQRNKGNFPGRFSGRQFSNSRSEMNVSTLELGDSALYLCASSLGDRDTDTQYFGPGTRLTVL.

The chain couples TRBV7-3 to TRBJ2-5, with TRBD1 as a possible D gene (5 bases). Trimming cost V 2 bases and J 4 bases, with 14 bases left between them. Germline assignment: CDR1 SGHTA and CDR2 FQGTGA. CDR3 length: 15 residues. CDR3: CASSLLGNRGETQYF. CDR3 nucleotide sequence: TGTGCCAGCAGCTTATTGGGCAATAGGGGAGAGACCCAGTACTTC.

This chain's CDR3 is CSVEQGRGNQPQHF. In DNA, the CDR3 is TGCAGCGTAGAACAGGGGAGGGGGAATCAGCCCCAGCATTTT. The chain combines TRBV29-1 with TRBJ1-5; 7 bases line up with TRBD1. The CDR3 spans 14 residues. V dropped 6 bases and J dropped 4; count of bases not matched to a gene: 9. Germline lookup yields CDR1 SQVTM and CDR2 ANQGSEA.

The rearrangement links TRBV27 to TRBJ2-7; 11 positions match TRBD2. From germline, CDR1 is MNHEY and CDR2 SMNVEV (reference sequence). The CDR3 runs 15 residues. V lost 5 bases, J lost 3 bases, and 6 bases stayed unmatched. CDR3 nucleotide sequence: TGTGCCAGCAGTGCTAGACTAGCGGGACGCTACGAGCAGTACTTC. The encoded protein is CASSARLAGRYEQYF.

The rearrangement uses TRBV29-1 and TRBJ1-1; D unclear. V was cut by 3 bases and J by 5 bases, with 16 bases left in between. The CDR3 covers 14 residues. Germline lookup yields CDR1 SQVTM and CDR2 ANQGSEA. The CDR3 loop is CSVEPPGGPTEAFF. The DNA of the CDR3 is TGCAGCGTTGAGCCCCCGGGAGGGCCTACTGAAGCTTTCTTT.

This rearrangement joins TRBV30 to TRBJ1-1, with D possibly being TRBD1 (6 bases). CDR3 length: 13 residues. Trimming stripped 3 bases from V and 3 bases from J, with 11 bases between. CDR1 is GTSNPN, CDR2 SVGIG, per germline (reference sequence). The CDR3 DNA reads TGTGCCTGGAGGGCAGGGGTCTACACTGAAGCTTTCTTT. It yields the protein CAWRAGVYTEAFF.

The chain carries TRBV19 and TRBJ1-5, with D maybe TRBD1 (5 bases). The CDR3 runs 13 residues. The germline V gene has CDR1 LNHDA and CDR2 SQIVND (reference sequence). Trimming stripped 11 bases from V and 1 base from J, with 12 bases between. CDR3 sequence (DNA): TGTGCCTCGGGGGGGGACAGCAATCAGCCCCAGCATTTT. Translation gives CASGGDSNQPQHF.

This chain links TRBV2 with TRBJ1-1, with 10 bases that match TRBD1. CDR1 and CDR2 (germline): SNHLY, FYNNEI. This CDR3 is built from 13 residues. V lost 6 bases, J lost 5 bases, and 3 bases stayed unmatched. As DNA, the CDR3 is TGTGCCAGCAGGCGGACAGGGGGAACTGAAGCTTTCTTT. Protein sequence: CASRRTGGTEAFF.

As concerns this clone: At one end the junction does not follow the germline gene, possibly because of a read error. The V call is TRBV7-9, the J call TRBJ2-3, with D possibly matching TRBD2 (6 bases). The CDR3 is 13 residues long. Germline values: CDR1 SEHNR, CDR2 FQNEAQ (reference sequence). CDR3 sequence reads: CASSRDGTFLSSF. For the CDR3, the DNA is TGTGCCAGCAGCCGAGACGGGACTTTCCTTTCTAGTTTT.

The J gene is TRBJ2-7, the V gene TRBV7-6; D is possibly TRBD2 (5 bases). Trimming removed 3 bases from V and 2 bases from J, with 14 bases in between. The germline gives CDR1 SGHVS, CDR2 FNYEAQ. The CDR3 totals 15 residues. The CDR3 coding sequence is TGTGCCAGCAGCTTGGCCTTCGGGAAGACCTACGAGCAGTACTTC. This translates into CASSLAFGKTYEQYF.

V and J are TRBV6-1 and TRBJ1-1; D gene uncertain. The V gene's germline CDR1 is MNHNS and CDR2 SASEGT. The length of the CDR3 is 13 residues. V lost 8 bases and J 1 base, leaving 11 bases between the germline ends. This CDR3 reads CASHPRENTEAFF. DNA of the CDR3: TGTGCCAGCCACCCCCGGGAGAACACTGAAGCTTTCTTT.

The rearrangement joins TRBV10-3 to TRBJ1-5; 8 positions agree with TRBD1. In germline, CDR1 is ENHRY, CDR2 SYGVKD. The CDR3 has 15 amino acids. Trimming cost V 5 bases and J 0 bases; bases outside gene matches: 3. CDR3 in amino acids: CAISRGQDSNQPQHF. The CDR3 DNA reads as TGTGCCATCAGTAGGGGACAGGATAGCAATCAGCCCCAGCATTTT.

In its sample, this clone was seen a few times. This chain links TRBV21-1 with TRBJ1-3. TRBV21-1 is an annotated pseudogene. The CDR3 loop spans 14 amino acids. The CDR3 DNA follows: TGTGCCAGCAGCAAAGGTAGCTCTGGAAACACCATATATTTT. Encoded protein: CASSKGSSGNTIYF.